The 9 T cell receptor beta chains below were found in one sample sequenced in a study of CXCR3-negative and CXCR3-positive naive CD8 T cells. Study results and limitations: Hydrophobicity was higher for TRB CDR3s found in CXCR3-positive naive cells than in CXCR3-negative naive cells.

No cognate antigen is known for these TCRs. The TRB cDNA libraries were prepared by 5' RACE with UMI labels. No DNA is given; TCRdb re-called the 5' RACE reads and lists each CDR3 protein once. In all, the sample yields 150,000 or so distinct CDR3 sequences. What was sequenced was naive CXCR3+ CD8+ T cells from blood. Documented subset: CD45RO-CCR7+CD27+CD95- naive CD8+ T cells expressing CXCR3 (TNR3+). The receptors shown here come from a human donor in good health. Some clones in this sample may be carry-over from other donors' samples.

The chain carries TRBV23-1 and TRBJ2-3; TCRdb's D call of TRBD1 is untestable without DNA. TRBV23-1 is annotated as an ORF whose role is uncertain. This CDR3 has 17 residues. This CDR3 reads CASSQSGQKSSTDTQYF.

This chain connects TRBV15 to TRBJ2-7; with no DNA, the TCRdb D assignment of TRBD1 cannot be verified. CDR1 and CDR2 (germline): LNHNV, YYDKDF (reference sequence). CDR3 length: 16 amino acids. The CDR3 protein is CATSWGGPPLSYEQYF.

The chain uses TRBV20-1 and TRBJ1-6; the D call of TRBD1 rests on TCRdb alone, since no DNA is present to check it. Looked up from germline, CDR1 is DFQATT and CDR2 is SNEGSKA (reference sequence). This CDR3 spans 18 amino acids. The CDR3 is CSARGPGQGVVLNSPLHF.

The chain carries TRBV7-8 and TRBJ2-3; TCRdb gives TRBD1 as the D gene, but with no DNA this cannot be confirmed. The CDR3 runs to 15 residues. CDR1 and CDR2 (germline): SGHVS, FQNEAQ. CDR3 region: CASSSRDRGTDTQYF.

CDR3 residues: CASSWTTRGIDMNTEAFF. V gene TRBV5-1 combines with J gene TRBJ1-1; the TCRdb D gene call, TRBD1, has no DNA to confirm it. Germline CDR1 is SGHRS and CDR2 is YFSETQ. The CDR3 is 18 amino acids.

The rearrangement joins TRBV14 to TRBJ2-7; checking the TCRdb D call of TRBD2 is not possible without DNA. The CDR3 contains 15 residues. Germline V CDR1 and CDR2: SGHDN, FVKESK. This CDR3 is CASSQETGLPFEQYF.

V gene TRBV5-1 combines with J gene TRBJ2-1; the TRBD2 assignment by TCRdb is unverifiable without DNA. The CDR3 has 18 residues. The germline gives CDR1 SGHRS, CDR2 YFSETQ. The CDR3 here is CASSLRLAGGDSYNEQFF. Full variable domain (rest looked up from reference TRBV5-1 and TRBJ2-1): KAGVTQTPRYLIKTRGQQVTLSCSPISGHRSVSWYQQTPGQGLQFLFEYFSETQRNKGNFPGRFSGRQFSNSRSEMNVSTLELGDSALYLCASSLRLAGGDSYNEQFFGPGTRLTVL.

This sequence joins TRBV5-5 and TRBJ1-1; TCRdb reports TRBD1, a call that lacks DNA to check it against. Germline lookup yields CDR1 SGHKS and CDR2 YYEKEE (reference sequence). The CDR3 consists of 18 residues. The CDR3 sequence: CASSLYVWGQGMNTEAFF.

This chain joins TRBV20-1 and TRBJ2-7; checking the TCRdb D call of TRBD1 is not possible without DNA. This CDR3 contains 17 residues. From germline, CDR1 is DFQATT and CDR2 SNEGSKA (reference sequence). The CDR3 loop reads CSADSGILSHSIYEQYF.